The 16 T cell receptor beta chains below were found in one sample sequenced in a study of technical replicates of blood from a few donors. Produced via immunoSEQ multiplex PCR; TCRdb's table is partial and in-frame only. Of approximately 49,000 clones in the sample, 92% were seen once. Sequenced: PBMCs. The receptor set was obtained from a human donor in good health. Some clones in this sample may be carry-over from other donors' samples.

The chain carries TRBV10-3 and TRBJ2-1; TRBD2 aligns across 11 bases. J was trimmed by 8 bases and V by 3 bases; bases with no gene match: 6. Germline values: CDR1 ENHRY, CDR2 SYGVKD. CDR3 size: 15 residues. CDR3 amino acids: CAISDYSGRAYEQFF. CDR3 sequence (DNA): TGTGCCATCAGTGACTATAGCGGGAGGGCCTATGAGCAGTTCTTC.

This chain joins TRBV6-5 and TRBJ2-1, with D perhaps matching TRBD1 (5 bases). CDR1 and CDR2 from the germline V gene are MNHEY and SVGAGI. CDR3 length: 16 residues. Deletions cut 0 bases from V and 6 bases from J, with 15 bases between. The CDR3 sequence: CASSYSGQTRVNEQFF. CDR3 nucleotide sequence: TGTGCCAGCAGTTACTCGGGGCAGACAAGGGTCAATGAGCAGTTCTTC.

The chain has TRBV5-6 and TRBJ1-1; a possible D gene is TRBD1 (5 bases). V was pared by 4 bases and J by 6 bases, with 10 bases between. In germline, CDR1 is SGHDT, CDR2 YYEEEE. The CDR3 has 12 amino acids. CDR3 in DNA: TGTGCCAGCAGCAATCAGACAGCTGAAGCTTTCTTT. Its protein product is CASSNQTAEAFF.

The rearrangement uses TRBV30 and TRBJ2-1, with 15 bases identical to TRBD2. The CDR3 runs to 14 residues. The V gene's germline CDR1 is GTSNPN and CDR2 SVGIG (reference sequence). Trimming at V came to 6 bases and at J to 11 bases, leaving 8 bases not matched to a gene. This chain's CDR3 is CACARTSGRAKQFF. The CDR3 nucleotides read TGTGCCTGTGCGCGGACTAGCGGGAGGGCCAAGCAGTTCTTC.

This rearrangement joins TRBV5-1 to TRBJ2-7, with D possibly matching TRBD2 (6 bases). The V gene lost 3 bases and the J gene lost 5 bases, with 12 bases spanning the gap. Germline-derived CDR1 and CDR2 are SGHRS and YFSETQ. This CDR3 is built from 13 residues. CDR3 DNA: TGCGCCAGCAGCTATGGAGGGTTCAACGAGCAGTACTTC. Protein sequence: CASSYGGFNEQYF.

V usage is TRBV5-4 and J usage is TRBJ1-1, with a possible D match to TRBD1 (5 bases). Germline V gene data show CDR1 as SGHNT and CDR2 as YYREEE (reference sequence). The CDR3 has 14 amino acids. V lost 3 bases and J 1 base, leaving 10 bases between the germline ends. The CDR3 here is CASSSGLTNTEAFF. The CDR3 DNA is TGTGCCAGCAGCTCGGGACTCACGAACACTGAAGCTTTCTTT.

V usage is TRBV5-6 and J usage is TRBJ1-4; 8 bases line up with TRBD1. Germline V lookup: CDR1 SGHDT, CDR2 YYEEEE. With V trimmed by 4 bases and J by 6 bases, 11 bases remained unmatched. The CDR3 has 16 amino acids. CDR3 sequence (DNA): TGTGCCAGCAGCCGAATTCCGGGACAGGACTATGAAAAACTGTTTTTT. Translated: CASSRIPGQDYEKLFF.

The gene calls are TRBV6-4 and TRBJ1-5; 12 bases fit TRBD1. Per germline, CDR1 MRHNA and CDR2 SNTAGT. V was clipped by 0 bases and J by 1 base; unmatched bases: 7. The CDR3 runs to 19 residues. This chain's CDR3 is CASSDSYGDRGLSNQPQHF. CDR3 bases: TGTGCCAGCAGTGACTCCTATGGGGACAGGGGGCTAAGCAATCAGCCCCAGCATTTT.

The chain has TRBV6-6 and TRBJ1-1, with 10 bases aligning to TRBD1. Trimming took 6 bases from V and 5 from J; bases not matched to a gene: 12. Germline V gene lookup returns CDR1 MNHNY and CDR2 SVGAGI (reference sequence). CDR3 length equals 16 residues. CDR3 DNA sequence: TGTGCCAGCAGGGCCTCCGACAGGGGGCTTTCGACTGAAGCTTTCTTT. Translating it yields CASRASDRGLSTEAFF.

The CDR3 spells CASSRGGVGTDTQYF. CDR3 sequence (DNA): TGTGCCAGCAGCCGAGGGGGTGTCGGCACAGATACGCAGTATTTT. The rearrangement uses TRBV7-9 and TRBJ2-3; perhaps TRBD1 as D (6 bases). Germline V gene sequence: CDR1 SEHNR, CDR2 FQNEAQ (reference sequence). Between the trimmed V and J ends, which lost 5 bases and 1 base, there was a span of 13 bases. CDR3 length: 15 residues.

In this sample, this clone turned up once. The rearrangement joins TRBV6-4 to TRBJ2-1, with a possible D match to TRBD2 (5 bases). V shed 0 bases and J shed 0 bases, with 9 bases lying between them. The CDR3 consists of 16 residues. Germline V gene lookup returns CDR1 MRHNA and CDR2 SNTAGT. CDR3 sequence (DNA): TGTGCCAGCAGTGACTCGGCCAGCGGCTCCTACAATGAGCAGTTCTTC. The encoded protein is CASSDSASGSYNEQFF.

The V call is TRBV5-4, the J call TRBJ1-1; D is perhaps TRBD1 (5 bases). Per germline, CDR1 SGHNT and CDR2 YYREEE (reference sequence). The CDR3 length is 15 residues. The V end lost 2 bases, the J end lost 6 bases, and 17 bases lay between the germline ends. CDR3 nucleotides: TGTGCCAGCAGCTTAGATCTAAGGGGTCTCGCTGAAGCTTTCTTT. This translates into CASSLDLRGLAEAFF. Full variable domain (rest looked up from reference TRBV5-4 and TRBJ1-1): ETGVTQSPTHLIKTRGQQVTLRCSSQSGHNTVSWYQQALGQGPQFIFQYYREEENGRGNFPPRFSGLQFPNYSSELNVNALELDDSALYLCASSLDLRGLAEAFFGQGTRLTVV.

This clone occurred a few times. The chain carries TRBV28 and TRBJ2-5; the match to TRBD2 covers 10 bases. Germline lookup yields CDR1 MDHEN and CDR2 SYDVKM. Trimming took 3 bases from V and 5 from J; bases not matched to a gene: 12. The CDR3 runs 17 residues. CDR3 coding DNA: TGTGCCAGCAGTTTTACCCCGAGCGGGGGGGCCGGGGAGACCCAGTACTTC. Encoded protein: CASSFTPSGGAGETQYF.

The chain couples TRBV5-4 to TRBJ1-2; D ambiguous. The CDR3 contains 14 residues. V gave up 4 bases and J gave up 1 base, with 11 bases separating them. Germline V gene data show CDR1 as SGHNT and CDR2 as YYREEE (reference sequence). Written as DNA, the CDR3 is TGTGCCAGCAGCCTGGACGAGTTTAACTATGGCTACACCTTC. It yields the protein CASSLDEFNYGYTF.

This chain connects TRBV5-4 to TRBJ2-7; TRBD1 aligns across 8 bases. Germline assignment: CDR1 SGHNT and CDR2 YYREEE (reference sequence). There are 15 residues in the CDR3. J was trimmed by 0 bases and V by 5 bases; bases with no gene match: 7. The CDR3 region is CASSPGGSSSYEQYF. For the CDR3, the DNA is TGTGCCAGCAGTCCAGGGGGCTCGAGCTCCTACGAGCAGTACTTC. Full variable domain (remainder filled in from reference TRBV5-4 and TRBJ2-7): ETGVTQSPTHLIKTRGQQVTLRCSSQSGHNTVSWYQQALGQGPQFIFQYYREEENGRGNFPPRFSGLQFPNYSSELNVNALELDDSALYLCASSPGGSSSYEQYFGPGTRLTVT.

The chain joins TRBV7-8 to TRBJ1-2, with 11 nucleotides matching TRBD1. Germline CDR1 and CDR2: SGHVS and FQNEAQ. Germline trimming cut 4 bases from V and 7 bases from J; bases unmatched to any gene: 8. There are 15 residues in the CDR3. The CDR3 here is CASSSQDRGLTGYTF. The CDR3 DNA reads TGTGCCAGCAGCTCCCAGGACAGGGGGCTAACTGGCTACACCTTC.